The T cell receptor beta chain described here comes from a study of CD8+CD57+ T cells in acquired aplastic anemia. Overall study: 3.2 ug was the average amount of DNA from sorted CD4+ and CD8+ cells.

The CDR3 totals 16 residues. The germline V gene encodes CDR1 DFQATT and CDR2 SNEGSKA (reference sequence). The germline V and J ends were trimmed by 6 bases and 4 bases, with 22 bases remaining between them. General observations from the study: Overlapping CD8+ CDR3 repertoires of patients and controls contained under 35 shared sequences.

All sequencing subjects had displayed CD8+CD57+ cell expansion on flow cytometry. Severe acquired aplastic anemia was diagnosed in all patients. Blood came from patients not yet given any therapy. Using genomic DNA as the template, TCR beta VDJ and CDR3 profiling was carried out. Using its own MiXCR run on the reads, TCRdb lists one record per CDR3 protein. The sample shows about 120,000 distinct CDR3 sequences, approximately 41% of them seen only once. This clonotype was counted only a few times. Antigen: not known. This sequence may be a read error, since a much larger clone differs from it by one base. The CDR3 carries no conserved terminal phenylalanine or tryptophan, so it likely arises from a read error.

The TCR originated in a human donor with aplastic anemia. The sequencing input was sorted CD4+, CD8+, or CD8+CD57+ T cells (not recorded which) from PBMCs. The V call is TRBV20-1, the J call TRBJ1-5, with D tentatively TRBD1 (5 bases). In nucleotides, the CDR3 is TGCAGTGCCGTTTCGCATCAGGGAATAAAGAATCAGCCCCAGCATTCT. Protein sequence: CSAVSHQGIKNQPQHS.